This T cell receptor beta chain was recovered during a study of T cell clones after liver transplantation. TCRdb's table, derived via immunoSEQ multiplex PCR, lists solely in-frame clones and lacks some. The sample carries 20,000 to 30,000 clones, about 70% recorded once. The V gene's germline CDR1 is KGHSH and CDR2 LQKENI. The CDR3 covers 14 residues. The ends lost 3 bases at V and 10 bases at J; junction bases unmatched: 6. The chain joins TRBV18 to TRBJ1-4, with 9 bases lining up with TRBD1. Here the sequenced sample was CD4+ T cells from blood, taken before liver transplant. The sequence was collected from a human donor who received a liver transplant. The CDR3 loop is CASSPADRGVKLFF. CDR3 DNA sequence: TGTGCCAGCTCACCCGCGGACAGGGGCGTAAAACTGTTTTTT.